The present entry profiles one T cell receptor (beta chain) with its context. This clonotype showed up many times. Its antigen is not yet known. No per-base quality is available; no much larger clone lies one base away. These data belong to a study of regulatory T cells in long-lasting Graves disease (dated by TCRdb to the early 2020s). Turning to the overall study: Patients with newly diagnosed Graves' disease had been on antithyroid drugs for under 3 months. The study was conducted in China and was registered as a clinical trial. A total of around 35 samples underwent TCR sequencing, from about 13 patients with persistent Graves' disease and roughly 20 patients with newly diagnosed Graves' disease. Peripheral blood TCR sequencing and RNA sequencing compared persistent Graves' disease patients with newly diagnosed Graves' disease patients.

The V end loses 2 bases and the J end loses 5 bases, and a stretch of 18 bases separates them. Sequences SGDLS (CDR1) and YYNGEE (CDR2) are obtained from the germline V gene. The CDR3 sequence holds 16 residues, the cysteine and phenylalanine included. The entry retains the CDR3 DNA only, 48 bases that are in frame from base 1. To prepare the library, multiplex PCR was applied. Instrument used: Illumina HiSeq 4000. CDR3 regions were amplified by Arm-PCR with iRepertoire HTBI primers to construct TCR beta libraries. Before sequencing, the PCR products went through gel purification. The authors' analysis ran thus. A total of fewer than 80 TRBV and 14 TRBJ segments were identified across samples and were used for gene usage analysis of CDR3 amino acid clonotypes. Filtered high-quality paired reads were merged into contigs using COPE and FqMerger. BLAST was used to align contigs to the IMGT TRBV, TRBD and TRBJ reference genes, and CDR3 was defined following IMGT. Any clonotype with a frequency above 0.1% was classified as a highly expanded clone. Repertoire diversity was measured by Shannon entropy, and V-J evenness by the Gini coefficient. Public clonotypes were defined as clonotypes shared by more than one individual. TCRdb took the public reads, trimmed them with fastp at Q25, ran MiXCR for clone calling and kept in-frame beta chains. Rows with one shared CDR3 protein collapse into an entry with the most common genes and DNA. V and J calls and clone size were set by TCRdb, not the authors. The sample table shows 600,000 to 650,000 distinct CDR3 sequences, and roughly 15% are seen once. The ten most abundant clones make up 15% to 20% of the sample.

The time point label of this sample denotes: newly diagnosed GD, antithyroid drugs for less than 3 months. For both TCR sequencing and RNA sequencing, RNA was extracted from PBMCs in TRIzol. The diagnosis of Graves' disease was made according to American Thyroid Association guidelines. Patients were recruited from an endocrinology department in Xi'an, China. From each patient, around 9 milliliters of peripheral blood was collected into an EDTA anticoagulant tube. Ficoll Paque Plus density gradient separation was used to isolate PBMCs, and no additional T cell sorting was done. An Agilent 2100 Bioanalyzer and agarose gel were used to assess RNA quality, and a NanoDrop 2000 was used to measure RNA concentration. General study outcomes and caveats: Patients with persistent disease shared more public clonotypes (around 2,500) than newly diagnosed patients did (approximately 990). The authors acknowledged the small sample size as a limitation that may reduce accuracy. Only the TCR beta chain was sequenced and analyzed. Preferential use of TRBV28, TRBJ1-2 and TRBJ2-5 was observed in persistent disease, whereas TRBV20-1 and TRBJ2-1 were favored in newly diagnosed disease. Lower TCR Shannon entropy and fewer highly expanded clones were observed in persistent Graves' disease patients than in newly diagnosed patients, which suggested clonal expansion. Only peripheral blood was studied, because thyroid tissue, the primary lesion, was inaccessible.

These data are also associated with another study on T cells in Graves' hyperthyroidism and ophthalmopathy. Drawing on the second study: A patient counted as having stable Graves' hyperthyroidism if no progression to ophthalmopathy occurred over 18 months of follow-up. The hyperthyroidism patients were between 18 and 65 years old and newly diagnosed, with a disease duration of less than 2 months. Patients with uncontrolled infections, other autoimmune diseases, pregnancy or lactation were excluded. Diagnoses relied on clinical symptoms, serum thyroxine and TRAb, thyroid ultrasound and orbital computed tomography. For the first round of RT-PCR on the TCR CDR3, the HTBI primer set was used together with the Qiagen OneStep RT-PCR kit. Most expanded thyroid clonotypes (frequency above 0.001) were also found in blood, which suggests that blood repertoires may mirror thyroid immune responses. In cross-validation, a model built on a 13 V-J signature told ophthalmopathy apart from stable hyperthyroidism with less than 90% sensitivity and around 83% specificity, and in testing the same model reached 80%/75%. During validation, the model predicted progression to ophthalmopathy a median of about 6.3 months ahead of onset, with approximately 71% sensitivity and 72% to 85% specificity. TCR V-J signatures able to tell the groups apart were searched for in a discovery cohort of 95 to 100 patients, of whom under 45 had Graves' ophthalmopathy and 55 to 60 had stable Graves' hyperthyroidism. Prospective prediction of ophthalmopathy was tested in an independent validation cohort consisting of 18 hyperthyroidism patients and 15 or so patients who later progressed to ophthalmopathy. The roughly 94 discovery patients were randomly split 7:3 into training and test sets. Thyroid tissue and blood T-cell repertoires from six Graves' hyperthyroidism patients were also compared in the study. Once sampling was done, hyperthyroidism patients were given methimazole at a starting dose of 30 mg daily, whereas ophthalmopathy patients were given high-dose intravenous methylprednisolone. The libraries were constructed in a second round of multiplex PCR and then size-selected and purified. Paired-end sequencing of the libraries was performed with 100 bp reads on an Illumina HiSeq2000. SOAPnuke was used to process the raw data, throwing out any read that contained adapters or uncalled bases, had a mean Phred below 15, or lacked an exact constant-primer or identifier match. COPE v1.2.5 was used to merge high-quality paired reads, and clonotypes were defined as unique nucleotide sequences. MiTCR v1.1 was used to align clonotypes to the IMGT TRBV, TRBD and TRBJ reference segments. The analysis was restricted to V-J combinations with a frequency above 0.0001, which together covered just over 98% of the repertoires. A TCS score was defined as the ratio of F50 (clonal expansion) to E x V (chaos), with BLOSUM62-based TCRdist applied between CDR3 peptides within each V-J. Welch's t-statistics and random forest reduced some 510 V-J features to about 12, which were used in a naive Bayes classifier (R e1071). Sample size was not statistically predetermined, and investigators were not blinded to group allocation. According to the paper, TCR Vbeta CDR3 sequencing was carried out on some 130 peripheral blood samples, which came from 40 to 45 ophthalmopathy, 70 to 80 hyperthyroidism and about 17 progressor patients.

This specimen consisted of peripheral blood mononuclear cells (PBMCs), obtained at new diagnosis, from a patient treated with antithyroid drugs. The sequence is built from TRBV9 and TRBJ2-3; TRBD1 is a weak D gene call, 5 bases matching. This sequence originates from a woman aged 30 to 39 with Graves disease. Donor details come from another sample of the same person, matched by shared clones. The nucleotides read TGTGCCAGCAGCGTGATGGGCAGGGATGCCAAAGATACGCAGTATTTT. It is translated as CASSVMGRDAKDTQYF.